Listed below are T cell receptor beta chains from one sample, sequenced in a study of Ad26.COV2.S vaccination and SARS-CoV-2 variants. TCRdb's copy holds only in-frame clones and misses some; the assay was immunoSEQ multiplex PCR. This sample carries about 400,000 clones, 70% to 90% of them seen once, and the ten largest clones take around 1.9%. Specimen: peripheral blood, collected in a trial of Ad26.COV2.S vaccine versus placebo. The receptors were gathered from a person aged 18-60 years who received the Ad26.COV2.S COVID-19 vaccine or a placebo. The CDR3 runs from the conserved cysteine through the conserved F or W. The D gene is left open where the match is weak. The size of a clone is reported for some rows only, either as once, few or many, or as a class for expanded clones.

v_call	d_call	clone_size	j_call	cdr3_nt	cdr3_aa
TRBV7-3	-	-	TRBJ2-3	TGTGCCAGCAGCCTTAGCCCGTCGGATACGCAGTATTTT	CASSLSPSDTQYF
TRBV2	-	-	TRBJ2-3	TGTGCCAGCAGGGCCTTGGGAGATACGCAGTATTTT	CASRALGDTQYF
TRBV28	-	once	TRBJ1-5	TGTGCCAGCAGTTTAAAAACAGGGACGTTCGGCAATCAGCCCCAGCATTTT	CASSLKTGTFGNQPQHF
TRBV5-6	-	-	TRBJ2-2	TGTGCCAGCGGGGTCGCCGGGGAGCTGTTTTTT	CASGVAGELFF
TRBV14	-	-	TRBJ2-3	TGTGCCAGCAGCACACACCGGGAGCGGCCATACCTTACAGATACGCAGTATTTT	CASSTHRERPYLTDTQYF
TRBV7-9	TRBD2	-	TRBJ2-1	TGTGCCAGCAGCGTAGAAACTAGCGGGGTTTACAATGAGCAGTTCTTC	CASSVETSGVYNEQFF
TRBV3-1/TRBV3-2	TRBD1	-	TRBJ2-7	TGTGCCAGCAGCCCGGGACAGGGGGTGTACGAGCAGTACTTC	CASSPGQGVYEQYF
TRBV30	TRBD2	-	TRBJ2-5	TGTGCCTGGAGTGTACTAGCGGGAGGGCAAGAGACCCAGTACTTC	CAWSVLAGGQETQYF
TRBV9	TRBD1	-	TRBJ1-6	TGTGCCAGTTCCCAGGGGACAGGGGGTAATTCACCCCTCCACTTT	CASSQGTGGNSPLHF
TRBV2	-	-	TRBJ2-1	TGTGCCAGCACTTTCACAGGGTCGGGGCAGTTCTTC	CASTFTGSGQFF
TRBV19	-	-	TRBJ1-4	TGTGCCAGTAGCGGGCCCGCAACTAATGAAAAACTGTTTTTT	CASSGPATNEKLFF
TRBV15	TRBD2	-	TRBJ2-1	TGTGCCACCAGCAGTAGCGGGGGCACCTACAATGAGCAGTTCTTC	CATSSSGGTYNEQFF
TRBV9	TRBD1	-	TRBJ2-2	TGTGCCAGCAGCCCCATGGGGACAGCTAACACCGGGGAGCTGTTTTTT	CASSPMGTANTGELFF
TRBV5-1	-	few	TRBJ2-7	TGCGCCAGCAGCTTGGCCCGGGGCTCTCACGAGCAGTACTTC	CASSLARGSHEQYF
TRBV15	-	-	TRBJ2-4	TGTGCCACCAGCAGAGATGAGGCAACTAAAAACATTCAGTACTTC	CATSRDEATKNIQYF
TRBV4-1	-	-	TRBJ1-5	TGCGCCAGCAGCCAAGAATTGGCCTTCCGGGGTCAGCCCCAGCATTTT	CASSQELAFRGQPQHF
TRBV28	-	-	TRBJ2-7	TGTGCCAGCAGTTTAATCGGGGTTGCCGAGCAGTACTTC	CASSLIGVAEQYF
TRBV2	-	-	TRBJ1-4	TGTGCCAGCAGTACCCGAACAAGAACAAATGAAAAACTGTTTTTT	CASSTRTRTNEKLFF
TRBV5-4	-	-	TRBJ1-3	TGTGCCAGCAGCTCCCGGGGCGGGGGAAACACCATATATTTT	CASSSRGGGNTIYF
TRBV18	-	once	TRBJ2-7	TGTGCCAGCTCACCAAATCGGGCAGAGAACACCTACGAGCAGTACTTC	CASSPNRAENTYEQYF
TRBV6-5	-	-	TRBJ2-5	TGTGCCAGCAGCGACTGGGGGGAAGAGACCCAGTACTTC	CASSDWGEETQYF
TRBV11-3	-	-	TRBJ2-2	TGTGCCAGCAGCTTAGATCGTGCGAACACCGGGGAGCTGTTTTTT	CASSLDRANTGELFF
TRBV7-9	-	-	TRBJ1-1	TGTGCCAGCAGCTTAGAGGCTGGGGGAGCTTTCTTT	CASSLEAGGAFF
TRBV12-3/TRBV12-4	-	-	TRBJ2-7	TGTGCCAGCAGCCGGACCAGATATTACGAGCAGTACTTC	CASSRTRYYEQYF
TRBV6-5	-	-	TRBJ2-7	TGTGCCAGCCGGGACTGGGCCTACGAGCAGTACTTC	CASRDWAYEQYF
TRBV5-4	-	-	TRBJ1-1	TGTGCCAGCAGCTTAGAGGTGAACACTGAAGCTTTCTTT	CASSLEVNTEAFF
TRBV7-2	-	-	TRBJ2-1	TGTGCCAGCAGCTCGGACAGCTCCTACAATGAGCAGTTCTTC	CASSSDSSYNEQFF
TRBV7-9	TRBD2	-	TRBJ2-5	TGTGCCAGGAGCGCGGGACAGGGGACTAGCGGGAAAGAGACCCAGTACTTC	CARSAGQGTSGKETQYF
TRBV7-9	-	once	TRBJ1-2	TGTGCCAGCAGCCCCCAAGCAATGGCTAACTATGGCTACACCTTC	CASSPQAMANYGYTF
TRBV3-1/TRBV3-2	-	once	TRBJ2-1	TGTGCCAGCAGCCAAGAACGGTACAATGAGCAGTTCTTC	CASSQERYNEQFF